A single sample is the source of the 20 T cell receptor beta chains below, sequenced in a study of cytomegalovirus exposure and HLA in healthy donors. The PCR ran on 60 Vbeta and 13 Jbeta primers. Some clones are missing from TCRdb's copy, which holds only in-frame ones; the method was immunoSEQ multiplex PCR. The data show 150,000 or so clones, approximately 80% seen once. Sequenced sample: PBMCs. The receptor set was obtained from a woman in her forties or fifties in good health and CMV-seropositive.

The rearrangement uses TRBV19 and TRBJ2-3, with 8 bases matching TRBD2. Germline-derived CDR1 and CDR2 are LNHDA and SQIVND (reference sequence). CDR3 length equals 16 residues. V gave up 5 bases and J gave up 0 bases; unmatched junction bases: 7. Written as DNA, the CDR3 is TGTGCCAGTAGTTCGGCTAGCGGGCCTAGCACAGATACGCAGTATTTT. It specifies CASSSASGPSTDTQYF. Full variable domain (outside the CDR3, taken from reference TRBV19 and TRBJ2-3): DGGITQSPKYLFRKEGQNVTLSCEQNLNHDAMYWYRQDPGQGLRLIYYSQIVNDFQKGDIAEGYSVSREKKESFPLTVTSAQKNPTAFYLCASSSASGPSTDTQYFGPGTRLTVL.

This clone was detected only a few times. The chain carries TRBV25-1 and TRBJ1-1; D may be TRBD1 (6 bases). Germline V gene lookup returns CDR1 MGHDK and CDR2 SYGVNS. The CDR3 length is 11 residues. Deletions cut 10 bases from V and 5 bases from J, with 11 bases between. CDR3 in DNA: TGTGCCACCACCCAGGGGACTGAAGCTTTCTTT. It encodes CATTQGTEAFF.

CDR3 sequence reads: CASSHGLAGGISYNEQFF. For the CDR3, the DNA is TGCGCCAGCAGCCACGGACTAGCGGGGGGAATCTCCTACAATGAGCAGTTCTTC. The chain employs TRBV5-1 and TRBJ2-1, with TRBD2 matching 14 bases. Per the germline V gene, CDR1 is SGHRS and CDR2 is YFSETQ. CDR3 size: 18 residues. Trimming removed 4 bases from V and 0 bases from J; junction bases left unmatched: 6. The variable domain in full, completed from reference TRBV5-1 and TRBJ2-1, reads KAGVTQTPRYLIKTRGQQVTLSCSPISGHRSVSWYQQTPGQGLQFLFEYFSETQRNKGNFPGRFSGRQFSNSRSEMNVSTLELGDSALYLCASSHGLAGGISYNEQFFGPGTRLTVL.

The CDR3 DNA reads TGTGCCAGCACACAGGGGGCACAGTACGAGCAGTACTTC. Encoded protein: CASTQGAQYEQYF. V gene TRBV28 combines with J gene TRBJ2-7; 9 nucleotides line up with TRBD1. CDR3 length: 13 residues. Germline V CDR1 and CDR2: MDHEN, SYDVKM. V lost 7 bases to trimming and J lost 4 bases; unmatched junction nucleotides: 5.

In its sample, this clone was seen once. This rearrangement joins TRBV7-9 to TRBJ1-3, with a weak D call TRBD1 (6 bases). This CDR3 has 19 residues. Germline V gene lookup returns CDR1 SEHNR and CDR2 FQNEAQ (reference sequence). Trimming removed 4 bases from V and 1 base from J, with 23 bases in between. The CDR3 DNA reads as TGTGCCAGCAGCTCTAGGGGGGGGAATGTGATGCGGTCTGGAAACACCATATATTTT. Protein product: CASSSRGGNVMRSGNTIYF.

The chain couples TRBV28 to TRBJ1-2; 9 nucleotides agree with TRBD1. The trim removed 8 bases at V and 3 bases at J, leaving 4 bases unmatched. In germline, CDR1 is MDHEN, CDR2 SYDVKM. The CDR3 has 13 amino acids. The DNA of the CDR3 is TGTGCCAGCCTAGACAGGGGGTACTATGGCTACACCTTC. Translated: CASLDRGYYGYTF.

The rearrangement uses TRBV4-1 and TRBJ2-1; 13 nucleotides align to TRBD2. The germline V gene has CDR1 MGHRA and CDR2 YSYEKL. V gave up 4 bases and J gave up 6 bases; unmatched junction bases: 3. CDR3 size: 15 residues. CDR3 sequence: CASSLTSGGANEQFF. CDR3 DNA sequence: TGCGCCAGCAGCCTTACTAGCGGGGGGGCCAATGAGCAGTTCTTC.

The chain couples TRBV2 to TRBJ1-2, with 8 nucleotides matching TRBD1. V lost 5 bases to trimming and J lost 3 bases; unmatched junction nucleotides: 17. The CDR3 is 18 amino acids. Germline V lookup: CDR1 SNHLY, CDR2 FYNNEI. The CDR3 loop reads CASSSPDRDWGTDYGYTF. CDR3 DNA: TGTGCCAGCAGTTCCCCGGACAGGGACTGGGGTACCGACTATGGCTACACCTTC.

This rearrangement joins TRBV5-1 to TRBJ1-1, with D unresolved. The ends were cut back, 3 bases at V and 2 bases at J, with 11 bases in the middle. From germline, CDR1 is SGHRS and CDR2 YFSETQ. The CDR3 totals 14 residues. The CDR3 nucleotides read TGCGCCAGCAGCTGGACGGGATCAAACACTGAAGCTTTCTTT. It codes for CASSWTGSNTEAFF.

This clone was seen a few times. The V gene is TRBV18, the J gene TRBJ1-2; TRBD1 matches 10 bases. The CDR3 is 15 residues long. The junction had 5 bases not matched to a gene; V was cut back by 3 bases and J by 4 bases. Germline CDR1 is KGHSH and CDR2 is LQKENI. The CDR3 sequence: CASSPDRGLIYGYTF. The CDR3 coding sequence is TGTGCCAGCTCACCCGACAGGGGGCTGATCTATGGCTACACCTTC.

This clone came up a few times. This chain joins TRBV4-2 and TRBJ2-3, with 8 bases aligning to TRBD2. After removal of 0 bases from V and 5 bases from J, the junction contained 7 bases not matched to a gene. The V gene's germline CDR1 is LGHNA and CDR2 YNFKEQ. The CDR3 consists of 16 residues. This chain's CDR3 is CASSQEARGAGDTQYF. The CDR3 DNA sequence: TGTGCCAGCAGCCAAGAGGCGCGGGGGGCGGGAGATACGCAGTATTTT.

V is TRBV7-3 and J is TRBJ2-3; D remains unclear. V shed 6 bases and J shed 6 bases, with 10 bases lying between them. Germline CDR1 is SGHTA and CDR2 is FQGTGA. The CDR3 runs 12 residues. The CDR3 region is CASSENGDTQYF. The CDR3 DNA sequence: TGTGCCAGCAGTGAAAACGGGGATACGCAGTATTTT.

This clone appeared once. V is TRBV9 and J is TRBJ1-1; no reliable D call. CDR1 and CDR2 (germline): SGDLS, YYNGEE. The CDR3 is 15 residues long. Trimming shortened V by 4 bases and J by 0 bases, and 13 bases separated the two germline ends. The DNA for the CDR3 is TGTGCCAGCAGCATGGAGGGCTACATGAACACTGAAGCTTTCTTT. This sequence encodes CASSMEGYMNTEAFF.

V gene TRBV18 combines with J gene TRBJ2-1; no clear D gene. The CDR3 contains 15 residues. Germline-derived CDR1 and CDR2 are KGHSH and LQKENI. Trimming shortened V by 3 bases and J by 0 bases, and 9 bases separated the two germline ends. CDR3 amino acids: CASSPLAVSYNEQFF. CDR3 coding DNA: TGTGCCAGCTCACCTCTGGCGGTCTCCTACAATGAGCAGTTCTTC.

The V gene is TRBV29-1, the J gene TRBJ2-5, with 7 bases identical to TRBD1. The J call may be wrong; the DNA end is better matched by TRBJ2-7. The germline CDR1 and CDR2 sequences are SQVTM and ANQGSEA. This CDR3 spans 13 amino acids. As DNA, the CDR3 is TGCAGCGTGCTCACGGGACAGCCCTACGAGCAGTACTTC. As protein: CSVLTGQPYEQYF.

The genes are TRBV14 and TRBJ1-2; D is possibly TRBD1 (6 bases). Trimming removed 3 bases from V and 8 bases from J, with 13 bases in between. This CDR3 comprises 13 residues. CDR1 is SGHDN and CDR2 is FVKESK in the germline V gene. The chain's CDR3 is CASSQAGAGGYTF. For the CDR3, the DNA is TGTGCCAGCAGCCAGGCGGGGGCGGGAGGCTACACCTTC. Full variable domain (outside the CDR3, taken from reference TRBV14 and TRBJ1-2): EAGVTQFPSHSVIEKGQTVTLRCDPISGHDNLYWYRRVMGKEIKFLLHFVKESKQDESGMPNNRFLAERTGGTYSTLKVQPAELEDSGVYFCASSQAGAGGYTFGSGTRLTVV.

The chain couples TRBV5-4 to TRBJ1-2; 10 nucleotides line up with TRBD1. The CDR3 length is 15 residues. V trimming: 2 bases; J trimming: 2 bases; junction bases outside the gene matches: 3. The germline gives CDR1 SGHNT, CDR2 YYREEE (reference sequence). CDR3 sequence reads: CASSFGQGENYGYTF. DNA of the CDR3: TGTGCCAGCAGCTTCGGACAGGGGGAGAACTATGGCTACACCTTC. Filled out from reference TRBV5-4 and TRBJ1-2, the complete variable domain reads ETGVTQSPTHLIKTRGQQVTLRCSSQSGHNTVSWYQQALGQGPQFIFQYYREEENGRGNFPPRFSGLQFPNYSSELNVNALELDDSALYLCASSFGQGENYGYTFGSGTRLTVV.

V gene TRBV7-6 combines with J gene TRBJ2-7; 10 positions agree with TRBD2. This CDR3 has 16 residues. V shed 1 base and J 0 bases; nucleotides not matched to a gene: 3. The germline gives CDR1 SGHVS, CDR2 FNYEAQ. This CDR3 reads CASSLGLAGPSYEQYF. CDR3 bases: TGTGCCAGCAGCTTAGGACTAGCGGGCCCCTCCTACGAGCAGTACTTC.

This chain uses TRBV19 with TRBJ1-5; 8 bases map to TRBD1. V gave up 7 bases and J gave up 0 bases; unmatched junction bases: 5. CDR1 LNHDA and CDR2 SQIVND come from the germline V gene (reference sequence). This CDR3 is 15 amino acids long. CDR3 sequence: CASTLDRVSNQPQHF. In nucleotides, the CDR3 is TGTGCCAGTACCCTGGACAGGGTTAGCAATCAGCCCCAGCATTTT.

The chain is built from TRBV28 and TRBJ1-1, with D unresolved. Trimming pared 6 bases from V and 0 bases from J, leaving 8 bases between. Per the germline V gene, CDR1 is MDHEN and CDR2 is SYDVKM. This CDR3 contains 13 residues. CDR3 sequence reads: CASSPGLNTEAFF. For the CDR3, the DNA is TGTGCCAGCAGCCCGGGGTTGAACACTGAAGCTTTCTTT.